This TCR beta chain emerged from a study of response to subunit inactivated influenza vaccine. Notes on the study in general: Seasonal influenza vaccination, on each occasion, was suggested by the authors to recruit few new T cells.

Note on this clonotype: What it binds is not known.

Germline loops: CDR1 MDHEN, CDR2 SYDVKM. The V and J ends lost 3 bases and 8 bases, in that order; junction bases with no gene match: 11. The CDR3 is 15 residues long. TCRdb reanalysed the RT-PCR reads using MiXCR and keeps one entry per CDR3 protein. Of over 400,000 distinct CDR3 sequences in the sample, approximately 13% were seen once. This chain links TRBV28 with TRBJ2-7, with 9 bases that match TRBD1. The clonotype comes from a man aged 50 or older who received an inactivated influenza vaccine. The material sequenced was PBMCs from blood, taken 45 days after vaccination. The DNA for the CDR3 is TGTGCCAGCAGTTTCGGCGGGACAGGGTTCAAAAAGCAGTACTTC. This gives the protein CASSFGGTGFKKQYF.